This T cell receptor beta chain was recovered during a study of T cell clonotyping in hematopoietic cell transplantation. Study overall: Recipients' pretransplant samples followed cytoreduction.

Specified time point: recipient sample about 28 days before transplant, after cytoreduction. V was shortened by 3 bases and J by 5 bases, with 19 bases between the two germline ends. The CDR3 length is 16 residues. Germline CDR1 SGHTA, CDR2 FQGNSA. General study results and limits: CD4 and CD8 repertoire contributions could not be separated without sorting. After transplant, recipient diversity fell while pathologically expanded clonotypes grew through day 180.

Using immunoSEQ multiplex PCR, the repertoire was profiled, and TCRdb retains in-frame clones only, with some absent. The table lists some 27,000 clones, approximately 86% of them singletons. Worth noting for this clone: Its antigen is currently unknown.

This TCR came from a man aged 35-49 years with acute myeloid leukemia. Some clones in this sample may be carry-over from other donors' samples. The chain joins TRBV7-2 to TRBJ2-5, with a tentative D call TRBD2 (7 bases). Here the sequenced sample was peripheral blood mononuclear cells, taken before stem cell transplant. CDR3 DNA sequence: TGTGCCAGCAGCTTTTTGAGGGGGGGAACCGTGGAGACCCAGTACTTC. This codes for CASSFLRGGTVETQYF.